This is a list of T cell receptor beta chains from one sample in a study of shared clonotypes between healthy human individuals. Here immunoSEQ multiplex PCR was the method, and the copy in TCRdb shows in-frame clones only, minus some. Of around 2.3 million clones listed, around 95% were seen once; the top ten hold approximately 0.13%. Source material: naive CD4+ T cells sorted from blood. The origin of the receptors is a man between 18 and 35 years old in good health. Both conserved end residues are part of each CDR3. The order of the fields is clone size, D gene, V gene, J gene, CDR3 protein, CDR3 DNA. A D gene is named only where the DNA matches it firmly. The size entry is marked missing in some rows and otherwise reads once, few, many or a size class.

-	-	TRBV30	TRBJ2-7	CAWGGLDEQYF	TGTGCCTGGGGGGGCCTCGACGAGCAGTACTTC
-	-	TRBV28	TRBJ2-7	CASGPPDSYEQYF	TGTGCCAGCGGTCCCCCCGACAGCTACGAGCAGTACTTC
-	-	TRBV7-2	TRBJ2-5	CASSLGLSFASVGLETQYF	TGTGCCAGCAGCTTAGGACTAAGTTTCGCTAGCGTGGGGCTAGAGACCCAGTACTTC
-	TRBD1	TRBV7-2	TRBJ2-5	CASSPTTGAAQTQYF	TGTGCCAGCAGCCCAACGACAGGGGCTGCGCAGACCCAGTACTTC
few	TRBD1	TRBV7-9	TRBJ1-1	CASSSTGRAFF	TGTGCCAGCAGCTCGACAGGGCGAGCTTTCTTT
once	TRBD1	TRBV7-2	TRBJ2-1	CASSRQGNEQFF	TGTGCCAGCAGCAGACAGGGTAATGAGCAGTTCTTC
-	-	TRBV29-1	TRBJ1-3	CSVEDTGSGNTIYF	TGCAGCGTTGAAGATACGGGCTCTGGAAACACCATATATTTT
-	-	TRBV4-3	TRBJ2-2	CASSHSDPFSHDYTGELFF	TGCGCCAGCAGCCATTCCGACCCATTCTCTCATGACTACACCGGGGAGCTGTTTTTT
-	TRBD1	TRBV28	TRBJ1-2	CASSFGDRGMSYGYTF	TGTGCCAGCAGTTTTGGGGACAGGGGAATGTCCTATGGCTACACCTTC
once	-	TRBV6-1	TRBJ1-1	CASHGQTFTEAFF	TGTGCCAGCCATGGACAGACGTTCACTGAAGCTTTCTTT
-	-	TRBV9	TRBJ1-2	CASSAWSPGNYGYTF	TGTGCCAGCAGCGCCTGGTCGCCAGGTAACTATGGCTACACCTTC
-	-	TRBV30	TRBJ2-5	CAWSAGGQETQYF	TGTGCCTGGAGCGCAGGGGGGCAAGAGACCCAGTACTTC
-	TRBD2	TRBV4-3	TRBJ2-1	CASSQVPAGSYNEQFF	TGCGCCAGCAGCCAAGTTCCAGCGGGAAGCTACAATGAGCAGTTCTTC
-	-	TRBV18	TRBJ1-1	CASSPPNSLNTEAFF	TGTGCCAGCTCACCACCTAACAGTCTGAACACTGAAGCTTTCTTT
-	-	TRBV30	TRBJ2-7	CAWSQEEYEQYF	TGTGCCTGGAGCCAAGAAGAGTACGAGCAGTACTTC
-	-	TRBV30	TRBJ1-1	CAWSTRFDKRADEAFF	TGTGCCTGGAGTACCCGTTTCGACAAACGGGCGGATGAAGCTTTCTTT
-	TRBD2	TRBV6-5	TRBJ2-7	CASIPWTSGGMQYF	TGTGCCAGCATCCCCTGGACTAGCGGGGGTATGCAGTACTTC
once	-	TRBV19	TRBJ2-1	CASSIGGNEQFF	TGTGCCAGTAGTATAGGGGGTAATGAGCAGTTCTTC
-	TRBD2	TRBV2	TRBJ2-1	CASRKTSGGEYNEQFF	TGTGCCAGCAGGAAGACTAGCGGGGGAGAATACAATGAGCAGTTCTTC
-	-	TRBV7-2	TRBJ2-1	CASSLNNEQFF	TGTGCCAGCAGCCTGAACAATGAGCAGTTCTTC
once	-	TRBV5-6	TRBJ2-7	CASSLGGRYTYEQYF	TGTGCCAGCAGCTTGGGAGGACGTTATACCTACGAGCAGTACTTC
-	-	TRBV5-4	TRBJ2-5	CASSFSGVETQYF	TGTGCCAGCAGCTTTTCAGGGGTGGAGACCCAGTACTTC
-	-	TRBV6-1	TRBJ2-4	CASSGQGNIQYF	TGTGCCAGCAGTGGCCAAGGGAACATTCAGTACTTC
once	TRBD1	TRBV11-1	TRBJ2-5	CASSRRDRGLETQYF	TGTGCCAGCAGCCGACGAGACAGGGGGCTAGAGACCCAGTACTTC
-	-	TRBV4-1	TRBJ2-2	CASSATDGDFGELFF	TGCGCCAGCAGCGCAACTGACGGGGATTTCGGGGAGCTGTTTTTT
-	-	TRBV29-1	TRBJ2-4	CSVVSGLAKNIQYF	TGCAGCGTTGTGTCAGGACTAGCCAAAAACATTCAGTACTTC
-	-	TRBV7-2	TRBJ1-1	CASSLAFRAEAFF	TGTGCCAGCAGCTTAGCGTTCAGGGCTGAAGCTTTCTTT
-	-	TRBV5-1	TRBJ2-7	CASSGRGYEQYF	TGCGCCAGCAGCGGCAGGGGTTACGAGCAGTACTTC
-	TRBD2	TRBV6-1	TRBJ2-2	CASRGLNTQPGELFF	TGTGCCAGCAGGGGACTAAATACACAACCCGGGGAGCTGTTTTTT
-	TRBD1	TRBV7-2	TRBJ1-5	CASSSGMDRAVQPQHF	TGTGCCAGCAGCTCGGGGATGGACAGGGCGGTTCAGCCCCAGCATTTT
-	TRBD2	TRBV6-1	TRBJ2-5	CASSDPGGVETQYF	TGTGCCAGCAGTGATCCGGGGGGGGTAGAGACCCAGTACTTC
-	-	TRBV5-4	TRBJ2-1	CASSFRSSYNEQFF	TGTGCCAGCAGCTTTCGGAGCTCCTACAATGAGCAGTTCTTC
-	TRBD1	TRBV5-6	TRBJ2-1	CASSLYSGTGYNEQFF	TGTGCCAGCAGCTTGTATAGTGGGACAGGGTACAATGAGCAGTTCTTC
-	-	TRBV11-3	TRBJ2-2	CASSFNPITGELFF	TGTGCCAGCAGCTTCAACCCGATAACCGGGGAGCTGTTTTTT
-	-	TRBV18	TRBJ2-6	CASSPFGGGANVLTF	TGTGCCAGCTCACCGTTCGGGGGAGGGGCCAACGTCCTGACTTTC
-	-	TRBV10-3	TRBJ1-3	CANSYSGNTIYF	TGTGCCAACTCCTACTCAGGAAACACCATATATTTT
-	-	TRBV30	TRBJ1-1	CAWGHRGMNTEAFF	TGTGCCTGGGGACACCGCGGAATGAACACTGAAGCTTTCTTT
-	-	TRBV7-2	TRBJ2-7	CASSRGEGFMDEQYF	TGTGCCAGCAGCCGGGGAGAGGGTTTTATGGACGAGCAGTACTTC
-	-	TRBV5-1	TRBJ1-6	CASSLGAERVSPLHF	TGCGCCAGCAGCTTGGGGGCGGAGAGGGTCTCACCCCTCCACTTT
-	-	TRBV2	TRBJ2-2	CASRSGTANTGELFF	TGTGCCAGCAGGTCCGGCACAGCAAACACCGGGGAGCTGTTTTTT
-	-	TRBV7-2	TRBJ2-7	CASSRDQTYEQYF	TGTGCCAGCAGCCGGGACCAAACCTACGAGCAGTACTTC
once	TRBD1	TRBV6-5	TRBJ1-6	CASSRTGRNSPLHF	TGTGCCAGCAGCCGGACAGGGAGAAATTCACCCCTCCACTTT
-	-	TRBV7-9	TRBJ1-3	CASSPTGGGLAGNTIYF	TGTGCCAGCAGCCCCACCGGGGGGGGGCTGGCCGGAAACACCATATATTTT
-	-	TRBV9	TRBJ1-5	CASSVGSHQPQHF	TGTGCCAGCAGCGTCGGCTCCCATCAGCCCCAGCATTTT
-	-	TRBV5-6	TRBJ1-5	CASSLLGTPDQPQHF	TGTGCCAGCAGCTTGCTCGGGACCCCGGACCAGCCCCAGCATTTT
once	TRBD1	TRBV2	TRBJ2-7	CASRVARDRVYEQYF	TGTGCCAGCAGAGTCGCCCGGGACAGGGTGTACGAGCAGTACTTC
-	-	TRBV4-1	TRBJ1-3	CASSHDPTLWTSGNTIYF	TGCGCCAGCAGCCATGACCCAACCCTTTGGACCTCTGGAAACACCATATATTTT
-	-	TRBV19	TRBJ2-4	CASSSGERDIQYF	TGTGCCAGTAGTTCTGGGGAGAGAGACATTCAGTACTTC
-	TRBD2	TRBV7-9	TRBJ2-1	CAGGRAYYNEQFF	TGTGCCGGCGGGAGGGCCTACTACAATGAGCAGTTCTTC